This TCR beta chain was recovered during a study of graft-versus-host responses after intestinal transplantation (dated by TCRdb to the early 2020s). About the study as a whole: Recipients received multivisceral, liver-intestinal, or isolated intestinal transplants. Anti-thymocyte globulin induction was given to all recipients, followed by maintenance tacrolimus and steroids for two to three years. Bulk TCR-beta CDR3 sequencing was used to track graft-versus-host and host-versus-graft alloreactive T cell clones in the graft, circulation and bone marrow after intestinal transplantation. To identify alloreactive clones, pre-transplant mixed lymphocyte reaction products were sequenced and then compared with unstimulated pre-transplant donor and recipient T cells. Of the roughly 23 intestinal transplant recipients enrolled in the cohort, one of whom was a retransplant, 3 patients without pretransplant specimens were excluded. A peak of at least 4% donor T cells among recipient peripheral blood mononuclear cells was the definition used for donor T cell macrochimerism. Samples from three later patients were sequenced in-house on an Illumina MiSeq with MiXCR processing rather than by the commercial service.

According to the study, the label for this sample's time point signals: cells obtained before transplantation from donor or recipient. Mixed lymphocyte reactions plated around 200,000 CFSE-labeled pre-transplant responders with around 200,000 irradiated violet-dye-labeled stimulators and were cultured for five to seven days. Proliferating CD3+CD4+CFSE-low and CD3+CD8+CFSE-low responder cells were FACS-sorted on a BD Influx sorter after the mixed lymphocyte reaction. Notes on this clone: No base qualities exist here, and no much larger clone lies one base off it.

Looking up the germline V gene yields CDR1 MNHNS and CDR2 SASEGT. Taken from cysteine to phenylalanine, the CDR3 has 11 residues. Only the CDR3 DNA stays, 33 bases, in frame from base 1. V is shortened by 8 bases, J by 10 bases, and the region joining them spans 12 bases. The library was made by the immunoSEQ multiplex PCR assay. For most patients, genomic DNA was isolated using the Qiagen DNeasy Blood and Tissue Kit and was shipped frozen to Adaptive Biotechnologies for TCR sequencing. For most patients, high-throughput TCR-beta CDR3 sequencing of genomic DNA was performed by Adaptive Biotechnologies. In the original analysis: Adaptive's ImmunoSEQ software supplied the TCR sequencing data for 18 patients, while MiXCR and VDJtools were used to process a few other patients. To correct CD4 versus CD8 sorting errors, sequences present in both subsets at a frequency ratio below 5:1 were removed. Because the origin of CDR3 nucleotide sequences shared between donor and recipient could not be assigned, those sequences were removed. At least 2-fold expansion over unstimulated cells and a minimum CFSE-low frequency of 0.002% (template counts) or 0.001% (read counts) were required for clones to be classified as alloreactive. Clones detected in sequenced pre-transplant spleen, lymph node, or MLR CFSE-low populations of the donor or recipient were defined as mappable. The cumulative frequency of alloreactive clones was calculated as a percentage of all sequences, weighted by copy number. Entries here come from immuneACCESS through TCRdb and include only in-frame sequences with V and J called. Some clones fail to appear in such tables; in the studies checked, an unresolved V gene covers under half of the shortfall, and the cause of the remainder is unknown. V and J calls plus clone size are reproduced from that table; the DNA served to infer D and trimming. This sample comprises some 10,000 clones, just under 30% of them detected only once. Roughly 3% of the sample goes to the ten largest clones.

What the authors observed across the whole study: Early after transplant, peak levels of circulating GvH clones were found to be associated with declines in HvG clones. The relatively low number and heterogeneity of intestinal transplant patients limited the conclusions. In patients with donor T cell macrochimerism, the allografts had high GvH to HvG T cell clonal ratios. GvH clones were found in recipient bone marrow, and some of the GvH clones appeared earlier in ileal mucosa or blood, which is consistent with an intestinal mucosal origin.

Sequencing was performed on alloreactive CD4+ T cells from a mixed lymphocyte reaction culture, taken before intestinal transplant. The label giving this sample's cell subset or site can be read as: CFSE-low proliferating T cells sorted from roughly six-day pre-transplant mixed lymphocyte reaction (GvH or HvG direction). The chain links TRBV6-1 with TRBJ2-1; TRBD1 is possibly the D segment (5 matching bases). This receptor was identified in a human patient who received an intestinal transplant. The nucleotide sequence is TGTGCCAGCTTCAAGGGGTGGGAGCAGTTCTTC. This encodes CASFKGWEQFF.